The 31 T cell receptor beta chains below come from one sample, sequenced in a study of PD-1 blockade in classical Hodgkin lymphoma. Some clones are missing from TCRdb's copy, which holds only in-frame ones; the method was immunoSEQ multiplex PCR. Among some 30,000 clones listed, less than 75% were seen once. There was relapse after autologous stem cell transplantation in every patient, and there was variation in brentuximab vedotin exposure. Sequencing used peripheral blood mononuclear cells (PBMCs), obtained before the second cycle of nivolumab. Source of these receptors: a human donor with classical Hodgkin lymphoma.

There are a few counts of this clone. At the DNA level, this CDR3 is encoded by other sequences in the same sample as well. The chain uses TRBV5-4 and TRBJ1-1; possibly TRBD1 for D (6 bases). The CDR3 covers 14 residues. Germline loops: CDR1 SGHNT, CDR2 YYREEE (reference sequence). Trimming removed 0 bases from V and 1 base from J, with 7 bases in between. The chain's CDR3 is CASSLGTANTEAFF. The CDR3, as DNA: TGTGCCAGCAGCTTGGGGACAGCGAACACTGAAGCTTTCTTT.

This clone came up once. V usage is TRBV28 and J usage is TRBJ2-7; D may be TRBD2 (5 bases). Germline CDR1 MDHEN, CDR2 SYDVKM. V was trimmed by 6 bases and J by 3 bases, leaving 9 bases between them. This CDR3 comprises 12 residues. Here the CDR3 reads CASSLTSYEQYF. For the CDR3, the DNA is TGTGCCAGCAGCCTTACTAGCTACGAGCAGTACTTC.

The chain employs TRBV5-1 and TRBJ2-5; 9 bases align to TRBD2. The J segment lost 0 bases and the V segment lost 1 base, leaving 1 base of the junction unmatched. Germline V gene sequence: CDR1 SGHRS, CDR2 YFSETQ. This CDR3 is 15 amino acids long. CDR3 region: CASSLLAGNQETQYF. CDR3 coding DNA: TGCGCCAGCAGCTTGCTAGCGGGAAACCAAGAGACCCAGTACTTC.

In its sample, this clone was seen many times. CDR3 region: CASSQAHPKDYTF. The CDR3 coding sequence is TGCGCCAGCAGCCAAGCGCACCCCAAGGACTACACCTTC. V and J are TRBV4-3 and TRBJ1-2; D is uncertain. V was shortened by 1 base and J by 10 bases, with 13 bases between the two germline ends. The CDR3 spans 13 residues. The germline V gene encodes CDR1 LGHNA and CDR2 YSLEER.

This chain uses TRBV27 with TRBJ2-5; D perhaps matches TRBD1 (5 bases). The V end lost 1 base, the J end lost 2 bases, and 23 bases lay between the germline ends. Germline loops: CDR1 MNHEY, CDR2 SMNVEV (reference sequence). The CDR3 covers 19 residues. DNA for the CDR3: TGTGCCAGCAGTTTATATGGGGCGAGTTCCCTAACTTCACAAGAGACCCAGTACTTC. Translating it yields CASSLYGASSLTSQETQYF.

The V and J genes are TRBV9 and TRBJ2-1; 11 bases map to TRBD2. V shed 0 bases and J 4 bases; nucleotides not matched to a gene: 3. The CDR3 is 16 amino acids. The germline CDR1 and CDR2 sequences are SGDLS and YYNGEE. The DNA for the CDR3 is TGTGCCAGCAGCGTAGGTACTAGCGGGGGATACAATGAGCAGTTCTTC. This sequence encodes CASSVGTSGGYNEQFF.

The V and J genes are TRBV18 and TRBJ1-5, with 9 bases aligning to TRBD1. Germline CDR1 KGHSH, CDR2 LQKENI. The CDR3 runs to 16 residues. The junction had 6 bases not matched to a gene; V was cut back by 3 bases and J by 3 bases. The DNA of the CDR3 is TGTGCCAGCTCACCCGGCACAGGGGGCGCCAATCAGCCCCAGCATTTT. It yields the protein CASSPGTGGANQPQHF.

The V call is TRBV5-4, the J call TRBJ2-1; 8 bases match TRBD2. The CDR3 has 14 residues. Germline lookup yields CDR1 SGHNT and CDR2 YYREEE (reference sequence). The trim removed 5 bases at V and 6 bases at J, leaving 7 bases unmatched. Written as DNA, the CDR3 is TGTGCCAGCAGAGATGGACTAGCCCTCAATGAGCAGTTCTTC. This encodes CASRDGLALNEQFF.

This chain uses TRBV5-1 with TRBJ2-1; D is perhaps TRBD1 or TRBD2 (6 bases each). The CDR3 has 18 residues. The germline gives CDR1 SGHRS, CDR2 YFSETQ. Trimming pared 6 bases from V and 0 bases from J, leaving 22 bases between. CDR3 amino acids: CASKRGLVAGHSYNEQFF. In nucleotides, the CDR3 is TGCGCCAGCAAAAGGGGGTTAGTGGCGGGGCACTCCTACAATGAGCAGTTCTTC.

The CDR3 is CASSFSVVFAGGAAFF. The CDR3 DNA reads as TGTGCCAGCAGCTTTTCCGTGGTCTTCGCAGGGGGGGCAGCTTTCTTT. V gene TRBV11-2 combines with J gene TRBJ1-1; 7 bases line up with TRBD1. The CDR3 is 16 amino acids. V gave up 3 bases and J gave up 10 bases; unmatched junction bases: 17. Germline values: CDR1 SGHAT, CDR2 FQNNGV.

The CDR3: CASSIDGGAGELFF. CDR3 in DNA: TGTGCCAGTAGTATAGACGGGGGGGCCGGGGAGCTGTTTTTT. The chain carries TRBV19 and TRBJ2-2; 8 bases line up with TRBD2. Unmatched junction bases numbered 0, after V lost 0 bases and J lost 6 bases. The CDR3 consists of 14 residues. Germline V gene sequence: CDR1 LNHDA, CDR2 SQIVND (reference sequence). Combining the CDR3 with reference TRBV19 and TRBJ2-2 gives the whole variable domain DGGITQSPKYLFRKEGQNVTLSCEQNLNHDAMYWYRQDPGQGLRLIYYSQIVNDFQKGDIAEGYSVSREKKESFPLTVTSAQKNPTAFYLCASSIDGGAGELFFGEGSRLTVL.

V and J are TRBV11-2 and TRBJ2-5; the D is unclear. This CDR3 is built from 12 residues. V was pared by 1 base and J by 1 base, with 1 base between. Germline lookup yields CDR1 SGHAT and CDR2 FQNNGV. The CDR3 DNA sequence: TGTGCCAGCAGCTTAGTCCAAGAGACCCAGTACTTC. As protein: CASSLVQETQYF.

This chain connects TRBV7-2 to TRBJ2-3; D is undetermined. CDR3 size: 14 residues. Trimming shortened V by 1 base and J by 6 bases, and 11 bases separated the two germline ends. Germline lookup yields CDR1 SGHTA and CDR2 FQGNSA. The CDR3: CASSLGPGRDTQYF. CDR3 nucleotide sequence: TGTGCCAGCAGCTTAGGTCCGGGCCGGGATACGCAGTATTTT.

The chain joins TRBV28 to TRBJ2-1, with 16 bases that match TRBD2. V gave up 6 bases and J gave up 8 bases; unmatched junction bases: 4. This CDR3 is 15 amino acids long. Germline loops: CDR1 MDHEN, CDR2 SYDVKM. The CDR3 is CASSLGLAGGDEQFF. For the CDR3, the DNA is TGTGCCAGCAGCCTGGGACTAGCGGGGGGGGATGAGCAGTTCTTC.

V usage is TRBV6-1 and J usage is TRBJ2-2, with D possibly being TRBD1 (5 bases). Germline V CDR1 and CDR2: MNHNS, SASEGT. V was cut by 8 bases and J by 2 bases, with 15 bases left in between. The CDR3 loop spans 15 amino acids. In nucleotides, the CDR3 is TGTGCCAGCGGATTGGCAGGGTCAAACACCGGGGAGCTGTTTTTT. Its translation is CASGLAGSNTGELFF.

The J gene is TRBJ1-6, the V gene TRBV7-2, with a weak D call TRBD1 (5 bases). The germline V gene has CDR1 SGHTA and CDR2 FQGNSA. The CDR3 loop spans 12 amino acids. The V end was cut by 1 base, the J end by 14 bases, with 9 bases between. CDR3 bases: TGTGCCAGCAGCTTAGATCAGGGCACCCTCCACTTT. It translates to CASSLDQGTLHF. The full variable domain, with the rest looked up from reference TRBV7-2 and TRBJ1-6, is GAGVSQSPSNKVTEKGKDVELRCDPISGHTALYWYRQSLGQGLEFLIYFQGNSAPDKSGLPSDRFSAERTGGSVSTLTIQRTQQEDSAVYLCASSLDQGTLHFGNGTRLTVT.

In nucleotides, the CDR3 is TGTGCCAGCAGTTTATGGGATCGTGGCTACACCTTC. It translates to CASSLWDRGYTF. This sequence joins TRBV28 and TRBJ1-2; D is ambiguous. V was pared by 0 bases and J by 7 bases, with 6 bases between. The CDR3 totals 12 residues. CDR1 and CDR2 (germline): MDHEN, SYDVKM.

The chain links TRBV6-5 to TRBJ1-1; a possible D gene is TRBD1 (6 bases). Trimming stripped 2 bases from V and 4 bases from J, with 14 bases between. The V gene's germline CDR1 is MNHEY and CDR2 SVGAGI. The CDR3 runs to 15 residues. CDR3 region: CASSYGRTEGTEAFF. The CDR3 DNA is TGTGCCAGCAGTTACGGTCGGACAGAGGGCACTGAAGCTTTCTTT.

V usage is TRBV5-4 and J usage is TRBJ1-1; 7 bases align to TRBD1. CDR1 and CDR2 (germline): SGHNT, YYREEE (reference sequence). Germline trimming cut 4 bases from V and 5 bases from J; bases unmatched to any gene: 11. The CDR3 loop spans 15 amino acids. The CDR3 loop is CASSPPTGANTEAFF. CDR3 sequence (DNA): TGTGCCAGCAGCCCTCCAACAGGGGCTAATACTGAAGCTTTCTTT.

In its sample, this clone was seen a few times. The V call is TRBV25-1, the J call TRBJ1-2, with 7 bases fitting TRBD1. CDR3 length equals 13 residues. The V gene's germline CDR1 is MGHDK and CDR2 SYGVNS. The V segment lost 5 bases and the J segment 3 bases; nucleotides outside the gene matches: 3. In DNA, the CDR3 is TGTGCCAGCAGTCGAGACAGGGACTATGGCTACACCTTC. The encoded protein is CASSRDRDYGYTF.

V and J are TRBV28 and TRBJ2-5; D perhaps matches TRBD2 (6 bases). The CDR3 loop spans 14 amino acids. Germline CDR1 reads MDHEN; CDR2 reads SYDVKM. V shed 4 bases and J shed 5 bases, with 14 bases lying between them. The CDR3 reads CASSSLVRGETQYF. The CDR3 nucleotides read TGTGCCAGCAGTTCCCTCGTCCGGGGGGAGACCCAGTACTTC.

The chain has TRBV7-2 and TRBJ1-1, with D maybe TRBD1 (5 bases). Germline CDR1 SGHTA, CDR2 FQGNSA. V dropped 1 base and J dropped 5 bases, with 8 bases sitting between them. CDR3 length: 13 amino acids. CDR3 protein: CASSLGGRTEAFF. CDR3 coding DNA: TGTGCCAGCAGCTTAGGGGGACGAACTGAAGCTTTCTTT.

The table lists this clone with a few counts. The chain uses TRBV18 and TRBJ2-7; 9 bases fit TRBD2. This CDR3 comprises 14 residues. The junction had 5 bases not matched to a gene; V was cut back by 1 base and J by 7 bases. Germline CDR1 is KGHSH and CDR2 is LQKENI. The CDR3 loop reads CASSPLAGAVEQYF. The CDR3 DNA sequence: TGTGCCAGCTCACCACTAGCGGGAGCGGTGGAGCAGTACTTC.

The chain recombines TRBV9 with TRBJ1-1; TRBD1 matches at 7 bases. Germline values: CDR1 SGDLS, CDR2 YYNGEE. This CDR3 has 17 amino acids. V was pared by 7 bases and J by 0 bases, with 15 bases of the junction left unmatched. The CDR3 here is CASSRSGTERMNTEAFF. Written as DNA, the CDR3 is TGTGCCAGCTCACGGTCCGGGACAGAGCGCATGAACACTGAAGCTTTCTTT.

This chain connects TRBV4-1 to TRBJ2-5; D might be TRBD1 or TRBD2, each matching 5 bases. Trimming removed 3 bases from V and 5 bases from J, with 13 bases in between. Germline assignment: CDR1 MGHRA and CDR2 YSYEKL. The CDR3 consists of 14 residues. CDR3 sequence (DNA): TGCGCCAGCAGCCAGGGACCCGCGTTGGAGACCCAGTACTTC. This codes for CASSQGPALETQYF.

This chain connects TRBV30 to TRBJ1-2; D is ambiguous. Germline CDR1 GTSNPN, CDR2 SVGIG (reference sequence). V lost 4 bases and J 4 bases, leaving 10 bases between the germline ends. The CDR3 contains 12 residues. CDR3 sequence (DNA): TGTGCCTGGACCCCGGGAGGCTATGGCTACACCTTC. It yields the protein CAWTPGGYGYTF.

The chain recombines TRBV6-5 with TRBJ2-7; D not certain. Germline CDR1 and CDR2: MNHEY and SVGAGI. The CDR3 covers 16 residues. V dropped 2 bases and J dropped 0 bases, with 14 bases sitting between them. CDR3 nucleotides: TGTGCCAGCAGTTACGGATTGTGGCTTAGCTCCTACGAGCAGTACTTC. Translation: CASSYGLWLSSYEQYF.

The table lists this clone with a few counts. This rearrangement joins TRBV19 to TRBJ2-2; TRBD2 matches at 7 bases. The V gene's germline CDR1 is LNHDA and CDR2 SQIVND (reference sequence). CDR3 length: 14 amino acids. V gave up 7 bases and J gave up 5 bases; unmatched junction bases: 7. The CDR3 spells CASTRRSGTGELFF. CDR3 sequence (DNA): TGTGCCAGTACCCGACGTAGCGGGACCGGGGAGCTGTTTTTT.

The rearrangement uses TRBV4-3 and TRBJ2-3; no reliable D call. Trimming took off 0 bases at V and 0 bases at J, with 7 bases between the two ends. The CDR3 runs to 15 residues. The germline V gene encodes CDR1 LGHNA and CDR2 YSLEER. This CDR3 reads CASSQDFFSTDTQYF. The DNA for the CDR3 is TGCGCCAGCAGCCAAGATTTTTTCAGCACAGATACGCAGTATTTT.

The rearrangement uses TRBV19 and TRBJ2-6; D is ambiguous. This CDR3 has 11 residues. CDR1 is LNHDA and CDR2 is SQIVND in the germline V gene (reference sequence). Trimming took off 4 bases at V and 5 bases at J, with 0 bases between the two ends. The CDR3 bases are TGTGCCAGTAGTAGGGCCAACGTCCTGACTTTC. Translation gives CASSRANVLTF.

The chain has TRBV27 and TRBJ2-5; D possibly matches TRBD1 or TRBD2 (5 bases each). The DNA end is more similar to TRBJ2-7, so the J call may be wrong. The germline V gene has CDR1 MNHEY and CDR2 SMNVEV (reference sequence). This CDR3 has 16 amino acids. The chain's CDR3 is CASSTRGRKGGYEQYF. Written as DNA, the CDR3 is TGTGCCAGCAGTACCCGGGGCCGGAAGGGCGGGTACGAGCAGTACTTC.